Listed here is a single T cell receptor beta chain. What it binds is unknown. The data stem from a study of blood T cells in healthy people across ages. The study, taken as a whole, reports: Since the PBMCs were unsorted, naive and antigen-experienced cells could not be conclusively compared.

The CDR3 loop spans 17 amino acids. CDR1 and CDR2 from the germline V gene are SQVTM and ANQGSEA. V lost 4 bases and J 1 base, leaving 20 bases between the germline ends. It was with a sample-barcoded 5' primer and a J-beta primer mix that a second PCR of roughly 6 to 12 cycles was run. TCRdb re-called the 5' RACE reads with MiXCR, one entry per CDR3 protein. The table records 750,000 to 850,000 distinct CDR3 sequences, approximately 25% of them present only once. Another study also made use of these data, one on T cells of mothers and their children. This second study notes: A handful of children and their three healthy Caucasian mothers were the donors. Compared with unrelated pairs, related mother-child pairs had slightly higher, non-significant overlap.

The V and J genes are TRBV29-1 and TRBJ2-1; TRBD2 might be the D (6 bases). The sample consisted of blood. The source of this sequence is a boy between 10 and 17 years old in good health. The DNA for the CDR3 is TGCAGCGTTGTGAAGGTTGGGGGGAGGCAATCCTACAATGAGCAGTTCTTC. Amino acids: CSVVKVGGRQSYNEQFF.